This paragraph covers one T cell receptor (beta chain) sequence. Antigen: not known. The sample belongs to a study of T-cell memory formation after mild COVID-19. The CDR3 contains 13 residues. Germline CDR1 and CDR2: DFQATT and SNEGSKA (reference sequence). Trimming removed 3 bases from V and 2 bases from J, with 11 bases in between. Study-level findings and limits: Clones from the second wave (peaking day 37) had unconfirmed SARS-CoV-2 specificity. Certain responding clones were present in pre-infection memory, suggesting participation of cross-reactive memory. Researchers report contracting CD4+ clones mostly in CM and EM, with CD8+ clones in EMRA.

It was 5'RACE with constant-segment primers that produced the TCR alpha and TCR beta cDNA libraries, which carried sample barcodes and UMIs. TCRdb recomputed calls from the 5' RACE reads with MiXCR, one row per CDR3 protein. Counted here are 300,000 to 350,000 distinct CDR3 sequences, roughly a fifth occurring once; the ten biggest clones make up 20% to 25%. The receptor's source is a man aged 18 to 30 who had mild COVID-19 (a few samples of this study predate the infection). Cell type and time point are not known. V gene TRBV20-1 combines with J gene TRBJ2-7, with D possibly being TRBD1 (6 bases). Sequencing was carried out using PBMCs or a T cell subset sorted from them (not recorded which). The CDR3 bases are TGCAGTGCTAGGGGGGCGCGAACCTACGAGCAGTACGTC. Its protein product is CSARGARTYEQYV.